One and the same sample provided the 8 T cell receptor beta chains below, sequenced in a study of prognosis after radiotherapy for stage I lung cancer. Template was genomic DNA; TCR beta CDR3 amplified in two multiplex PCR rounds. With primers specific to each TRBV and TRBJ gene, the first-round PCR was performed. MiXCR was run by TCRdb on the multiplex PCR reads, yielding one entry per CDR3 protein. The sample lists about 14,000 distinct CDR3 sequences, 50% to 65% occurring once. The source was PBMCs, collected before or after stereotactic body radiation therapy (not recorded which). The receptors here all came from a donor of 50 years or more with non-small cell lung cancer.

This clonotype showed up many times. The DNA for the CDR3 is TGTGCCAGCAGTTACGGGACACCGAGGGATACGCAGTATTTT. It specifies CASSYGTPRDTQYF. The V gene is TRBV6-5, the J gene TRBJ2-3; D may be TRBD1 (6 bases). This CDR3 has 14 residues. Germline-derived CDR1 and CDR2 are MNHEY and SVGAGI. The V end lost 2 bases, the J end lost 6 bases, and 12 bases lay between the germline ends.

This clonotype is medium-sized by share. The rearrangement joins TRBV2 to TRBJ2-1, with 8 bases fitting TRBD2. V lost 6 bases, J lost 2 bases, and 6 bases stayed unmatched. CDR1 and CDR2 from the germline V gene are SNHLY and FYNNEI. The CDR3 loop spans 15 amino acids. DNA of the CDR3: TGTGCCAGCAGCCTACTAGCGGCTACCTACAATGAGCAGTTCTTC. Translated: CASSLLAATYNEQFF.

This chain links TRBV11-2 with TRBJ2-1, with 7 nucleotides matching TRBD2. Germline V lookup: CDR1 SGHAT, CDR2 FQNNGV. The CDR3 is 16 amino acids. The V and J ends lost 6 bases and 7 bases, in that order; junction bases with no gene match: 15. As DNA, the CDR3 is TGTGCCAGCAGGACTATGGGAGGGCACCAGTTTAATGAGCAGTTCTTC. This sequence encodes CASRTMGGHQFNEQFF.

This clonotype was seen a few times. A far larger clone is one base from this, pointing to a likely read error. The rearrangement joins TRBV6-4 to TRBJ2-7, with 11 bases fitting TRBD2. The CDR3 runs to 15 residues. CDR1 and CDR2 from the germline V gene are MRHNA and SNTAGT. V lost 6 bases and J lost 2; bases outside the gene matches: 6. The CDR3 nucleotides read TGTGCCAGCAGCAGGGGACTAGCGGAAGCCTACGAGCAGTACTTC. It specifies CASSRGLAEAYEQYF.

Details on this clonotype: This may be a read error: a much more frequent sequence differs by one nucleotide. The chain joins TRBV6-1 to TRBJ1-1; 8 bases align to TRBD1. V gave up 5 bases and J gave up 6 bases; unmatched junction bases: 5. In germline, CDR1 is MNHNS, CDR2 SASEGT. The CDR3 loop spans 13 amino acids. CDR3 sequence reads: CASSQDRAAEAFF. CDR3 bases: TGTGCCAGCAGTCAGGACAGGGCCGCTGAAGCTTTCTTT.

Comments on this clonotype: Possible read error: a much larger clone is one base away. The chain combines TRBV20-1 with TRBJ2-4, with D tentatively TRBD2 (6 bases). CDR3 length equals 21 residues. CDR1 and CDR2 from the germline V gene are DFQATT and SNEGSKA (reference sequence). The CDR3 coding sequence is TGCAGTGCTAGTGGTTTCGCGGTTTTCGGAGGGAAGTCCCTAGCCAAAAACATTCGGTACTTC. Protein sequence: CSASGFAVFGGKSLAKNIRYF.

In its sample, this clonotype is medium-sized. The V call is TRBV11-2, the J call TRBJ2-2, with 10 bases fitting TRBD1. The CDR3 is made up of 18 amino acids. Looked up from germline, CDR1 is SGHAT and CDR2 is FQNNGV. Trimming removed 5 bases from V and 5 bases from J; junction bases left unmatched: 14. The CDR3 coding sequence is TGTGCCAGCAGCCCGGGACAGGGGTCTCTGGGACTTACCGGGGAGCTGTTTTTT. Translating it yields CASSPGQGSLGLTGELFF.

This clonotype is medium-sized. V usage is TRBV15 and J usage is TRBJ2-1; TRBD2 aligns across 9 bases. The germline V gene encodes CDR1 LNHNV and CDR2 YYDKDF (reference sequence). The CDR3 is 12 amino acids. The trim removed 4 bases at V and 10 bases at J, leaving 2 bases unmatched. CDR3 amino acids: CATSTTSGEQFF. CDR3 sequence (DNA): TGTGCCACCAGCACAACTAGCGGGGAGCAGTTCTTC.